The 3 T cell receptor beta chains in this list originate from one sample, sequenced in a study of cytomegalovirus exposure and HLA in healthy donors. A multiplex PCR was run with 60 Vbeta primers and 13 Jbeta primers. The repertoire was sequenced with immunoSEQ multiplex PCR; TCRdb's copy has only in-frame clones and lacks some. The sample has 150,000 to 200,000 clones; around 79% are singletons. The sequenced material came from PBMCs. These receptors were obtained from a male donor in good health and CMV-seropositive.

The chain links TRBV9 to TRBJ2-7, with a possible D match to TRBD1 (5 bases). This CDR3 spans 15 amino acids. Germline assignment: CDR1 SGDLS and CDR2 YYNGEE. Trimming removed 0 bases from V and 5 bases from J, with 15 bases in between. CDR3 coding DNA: TGTGCCAGCAGCGTAGCTAGTTCCCCCAGGGACGAGCAGTACTTC. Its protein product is CASSVASSPRDEQYF.

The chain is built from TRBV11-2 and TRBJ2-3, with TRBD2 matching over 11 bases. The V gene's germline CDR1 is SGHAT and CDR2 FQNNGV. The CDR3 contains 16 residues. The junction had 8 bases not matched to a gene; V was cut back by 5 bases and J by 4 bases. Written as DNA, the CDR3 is TGTGCCAGCAGCCGTAGCGGGGGGGCCAGGTCAGATACGCAGTATTTT. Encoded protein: CASSRSGGARSDTQYF. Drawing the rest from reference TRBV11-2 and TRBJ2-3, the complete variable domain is EAGVAQSPRYKIIEKRQSVAFWCNPISGHATLYWYQQILGQGPKLLIQFQNNGVVDDSQLPKDRFSAERLKGVDSTLKIQPAKLEDSAVYLCASSRSGGARSDTQYFGPGTRLTVL.

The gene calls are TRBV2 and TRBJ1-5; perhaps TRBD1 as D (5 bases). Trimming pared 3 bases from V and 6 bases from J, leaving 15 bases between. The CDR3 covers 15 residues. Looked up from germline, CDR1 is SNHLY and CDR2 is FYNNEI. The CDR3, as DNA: TGTGCCAGCAGTGATTACGGCAGGGTAGGTCAGCCCCAGCATTTT. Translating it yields CASSDYGRVGQPQHF.